Listed below are T cell receptor beta chains from one sample, sequenced in a study of blood T cell repertoires in COVID-19. Using immunoSEQ multiplex PCR, the repertoire was profiled, and TCRdb retains in-frame clones only, with some absent. The table includes about 170,000 clones, roughly 85% detected once. Input material: peripheral blood. Receptors originate from a human donor with acute or convalescent COVID-19. The donor label of this sample is uncertain. The CDR3 runs from the conserved cysteine through the conserved F or W. A D gene is named only where the DNA matches it firmly. Some rows have no size entry. The others give once, few or many, or a class for an expanded clone.

length,size,J,D,V,CDR3,DNA
15,-,TRBJ1-3,-,TRBV7-3,CASSLTAGAGNTIYF,TGTGCCAGCAGCTTAACAGCGGGGGCAGGAAACACCATATATTTT
14,-,TRBJ1-2,-,TRBV27,CASSEQGTYSGYTF,TGTGCCAGCAGCGAACAAGGGACATACTCTGGCTACACCTTC
16,-,TRBJ2-3,TRBD2,TRBV5-1,CASRNGLAELTDTQYF,TGCGCCAGCAGAAACGGACTAGCGGAGCTCACAGATACGCAGTATTTT
15,-,TRBJ1-2,TRBD1,TRBV18,CASSPQGGTGQGYTF,TGTGCCAGCTCACCACAAGGAGGGACAGGGCAAGGCTACACCTTC
15,-,TRBJ1-6,TRBD1,TRBV4-2,CASSQDRVGNSPLHF,TGTGCCAGCAGCCAGGACAGGGTGGGGAATTCACCCCTCCACTTT
22,-,TRBJ2-6,TRBD2,TRBV27,CASSLSTHGGGAISSGANVLTF,TGTGCCAGCAGTTTATCTACCCATGGCGGGGGGGCCATATCCTCTGGGGCCAACGTCCTGACTTTC
16,-,TRBJ2-1,TRBD2,TRBV5-1,CASSSSSGSSYNEQFF,TGCGCCAGCAGCTCCTCTAGCGGGAGTTCTTACAATGAGCAGTTCTTC
14,-,TRBJ2-3,-,TRBV4-3,CASSQDQRTDTQYF,TGCGCCAGCAGCCAAGATCAACGGACAGATACGCAGTATTTT
13,-,TRBJ1-1,-,TRBV3-1/TRBV3-2,CASSQDVPRPAFF,TGTGCCAGCAGCCAAGACGTCCCCAGGCCAGCTTTCTTT
16,once,TRBJ1-5,TRBD1,TRBV28,CASSSTGQGAFQPQHF,TGTGCCAGCAGTTCTACGGGACAGGGGGCTTTTCAGCCCCAGCATTTT
12,-,TRBJ1-1,-,TRBV2,CASTTAGTRAFF,TGTGCCAGCACTACCGCCGGGACAAGGGCTTTCTTT
13,-,TRBJ2-7,-,TRBV30,CAWSVGGAYEQYF,TGTGCCTGGAGTGTTGGCGGGGCCTACGAGCAGTACTTC
16,-,TRBJ2-2,TRBD2,TRBV3-1/TRBV3-2,CASSLGLAGLTGELFF,TGTGCCAGCAGCCTCGGACTAGCGGGGCTCACCGGGGAGCTGTTTTTT
14,-,TRBJ1-1,-,TRBV4-3,CASSQAVRSTEAFF,TGCGCCAGCAGCCAAGCGGTCCGGTCCACTGAAGCTTTCTTT
15,-,TRBJ2-3,TRBD2,TRBV6-2/TRBV6-3,CASSYAGGLTDTQYF,TGTGCCAGCAGTTATGCGGGGGGCCTCACAGATACGCAGTATTTT
15,-,TRBJ1-4,-,TRBV7-9,CASSLQGEISEKLFF,TGTGCCAGCAGCTTGCAGGGCGAGATATCGGAAAAACTGTTTTTT
15,once,TRBJ1-1,-,TRBV10-3,CAISDPGAMNTEAFF,TGTGCCATCAGTGACCCGGGAGCTATGAACACTGAAGCTTTCTTT
13,-,TRBJ2-7,-,TRBV19,CASSIPGAPEQYF,TGTGCCAGTAGTATACCAGGGGCTCCCGAGCAGTACTTC
16,-,TRBJ2-3,TRBD1,TRBV15,CATSRGAGGGTDTQYF,TGTGCCACCAGCAGGGGGGCAGGGGGCGGCACAGATACGCAGTATTTT
17,-,TRBJ2-3,TRBD2,TRBV11-2,CASSSGLAGGPVDTQYF,TGTGCCAGCAGCTCCGGACTAGCGGGGGGGCCCGTAGATACGCAGTATTTT
13,-,TRBJ2-7,-,TRBV11-2,CASSSTGSYEQYF,TGTGCCAGCAGCTCCACGGGGAGCTACGAGCAGTACTTC
15,once,TRBJ1-1,-,TRBV7-6,CASSVSGQSNTEAFF,TGTGCCAGCAGCGTCAGCGGACAGTCGAACACTGAAGCTTTCTTT
16,-,TRBJ2-2,-,TRBV5-4,CASSLGAQGRTGELFF,TGTGCCAGCAGCTTAGGGGCGCAGGGTCGGACCGGGGAGCTGTTTTTT
16,few,TRBJ1-3,TRBD1,TRBV28,CASSPRDRAPGNTIYF,TGTGCCAGCAGTCCCCGGGACAGGGCTCCTGGAAACACCATATATTTT
14,-,TRBJ1-5,-,TRBV24-1,CATSAHNSNQPQHF,TGTGCCACCAGTGCCCACAATAGCAATCAGCCCCAGCATTTT
14,-,TRBJ1-2,TRBD1,TRBV10-2,CASSVARGLGGYTF,TGCGCCAGCAGTGTGGCCAGGGGGCTTGGTGGCTACACCTTC
14,-,TRBJ1-1,-,TRBV7-9,CASSLARTGPQAFF,TGTGCCAGCAGCCTCGCAAGGACTGGCCCCCAAGCTTTCTTT
16,-,TRBJ2-7,-,TRBV7-9,CASSSRFRGAPDEQYF,TGTGCCAGCAGCTCCCGCTTCAGGGGCGCTCCGGACGAGCAGTACTTC
17,-,TRBJ1-3,TRBD1,TRBV9,CASSGTGTGGGGNTIYF,TGTGCCAGCAGCGGGACCGGGACAGGTGGGGGGGGAAACACCATATATTTT
13,-,TRBJ1-2,-,TRBV5-4,CASSSLANYGYTF,TGTGCCAGCAGCTCGCTAGCTAACTATGGCTACACCTTC
14,-,TRBJ2-7,-,TRBV28,CASTVGRITYEQYF,TGTGCCAGCACCGTGGGGCGGATAACCTACGAGCAGTACTTC